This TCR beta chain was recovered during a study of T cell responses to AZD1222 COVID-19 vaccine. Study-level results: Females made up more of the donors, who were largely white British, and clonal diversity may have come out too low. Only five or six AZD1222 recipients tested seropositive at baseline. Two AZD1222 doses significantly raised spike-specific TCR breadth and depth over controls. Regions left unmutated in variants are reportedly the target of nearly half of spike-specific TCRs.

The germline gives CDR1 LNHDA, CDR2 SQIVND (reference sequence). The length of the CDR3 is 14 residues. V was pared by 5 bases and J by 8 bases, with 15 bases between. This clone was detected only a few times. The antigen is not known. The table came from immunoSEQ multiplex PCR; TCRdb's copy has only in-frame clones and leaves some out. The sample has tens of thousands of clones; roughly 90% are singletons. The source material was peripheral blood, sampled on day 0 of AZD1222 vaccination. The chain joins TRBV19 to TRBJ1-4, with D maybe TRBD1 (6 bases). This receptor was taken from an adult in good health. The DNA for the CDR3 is TGTGCCAGTAGTGGGGGCCGACCAGGGGAAAAACTGTTTTTT. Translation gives CASSGGRPGEKLFF.